The entry below gives a single T cell receptor beta chain sequence along with its context. The antigen is unknown. This entry is derived from a study of cytomegalovirus exposure and HLA in healthy donors. Study-wide findings and caveats: In an earlier analysis, about 87% or about 30%: the productive usage of most TCR beta V segments.

The PCR had 60 Vbeta and 13 Jbeta primers. Measured with immunoSEQ multiplex PCR; TCRdb has only the in-frame clones, and not every one. The repertoire consists of about 200,000 clones, with 75% to 85% occurring once and the leading ten covering 2.5% to 3.5%. The CDR3 length is 17 residues. Germline-derived CDR1 and CDR2 are KGHSH and LQKENI. V dropped 2 bases and J dropped 5; count of bases not matched to a gene: 9. The receptor comes from a middle-aged woman in good health and CMV-seronegative. The sequencing input was PBMCs. The chain recombines TRBV18 with TRBJ1-5; 10 nucleotides match TRBD1. In DNA, the CDR3 is TGTGCCAGCTCACCAGCCGGGACAGGGGTCGCTTATCAGCCCCAGCATTTT. Residues: CASSPAGTGVAYQPQHF.